This T cell receptor beta chain was found in a study of T cell therapy after organ transplantation. Looking at the study overall: CMV-specific T cells, median 1.92 x 10^8, were given as 2 to 6 intravenous infusions.

Study outcomes and limitations: Reconstitution after therapy seemingly combined transferred and product-undetected endogenous clonotypes.

In the case of this clone: Its antigen is as yet unknown.

Some clones are missing from TCRdb's copy, which holds only in-frame ones; the method was immunoSEQ multiplex PCR. The repertoire consists of 15,000 to 20,000 clones, with around 82% occurring once and the leading ten covering about 9.2%. Time point in this sample: 4-8 weeks after completion of therapy. These patients had received solid-organ transplants and had drug-resistant or recurrent cytomegalovirus. Trimming took 6 bases from V and 8 from J; bases not matched to a gene: 9. The CDR3 has 15 residues. Germline loops: CDR1 SGHVS, CDR2 FNYEAQ. The receptor was derived from a human patient who had received a solid organ transplant and had CMV disease. Part of the T cells may come from the graft donor. The starting material was CD8+ T cells from blood, obtained after autologous CMV-specific T cell therapy. This chain joins TRBV7-6 and TRBJ2-1; 11 bases map to TRBD2. In DNA form, the CDR3 reads TGTGCCAGCAGTCTAGCGGGAGGAAGTGTCGATGAGCAGTTCTTC. Translating gives CASSLAGGSVDEQFF. The complete variable domain, with remaining parts taken from reference TRBV7-6 and TRBJ2-1, reads GAGVSQSPRYKVTKRGQDVALRCDPISGHVSLYWYRQALGQGPEFLTYFNYEAQQDKSGLPNDRFSAERPEGSISTLTIQRTEQRDSAMYRCASSLAGGSVDEQFFGPGTRLTVL.